This TCR beta chain was found in a study of spatial heterogeneity in lung cancer. For the study at large: After resection, follow-up PBMC samples were sequenced when available, at a median of approximately 2 years later. Sequence detection consistently recorded a greater number of beta-chain than alpha-chain sequences.

Carried by each TCR cDNA molecule was a unique molecular identifier. TCRdb independently ran MiXCR on the 5' RACE reads; one entry per CDR3 protein. The table lists over 1,500 distinct CDR3 sequences, over 15% of them singletons. With regard to this clonotype: One junction end does not reproduce the germline sequence, and a read error may be involved.

The sample's time point: blood at routine non-recurrence follow-up after resection. Unsorted whole RNA from tumor, nontumor lung or frozen PBMC underwent sequencing. Germline V lookup: CDR1 SGHTA, CDR2 FQGTGA. The CDR3 runs to 13 residues. The sample here was PBMCs, taken at follow-up. This chain links TRBV7-3 with TRBJ1-6; possibly TRBD1 for D (5 bases). The clonotype was recovered from a male donor with early-stage non-small cell lung cancer. In nucleotides, the CDR3 is TGTGCCAGCCCCCGGGGCGAAAAATTCACCCCTCCCTTT. This translates into CASPRGEKFTPPF.